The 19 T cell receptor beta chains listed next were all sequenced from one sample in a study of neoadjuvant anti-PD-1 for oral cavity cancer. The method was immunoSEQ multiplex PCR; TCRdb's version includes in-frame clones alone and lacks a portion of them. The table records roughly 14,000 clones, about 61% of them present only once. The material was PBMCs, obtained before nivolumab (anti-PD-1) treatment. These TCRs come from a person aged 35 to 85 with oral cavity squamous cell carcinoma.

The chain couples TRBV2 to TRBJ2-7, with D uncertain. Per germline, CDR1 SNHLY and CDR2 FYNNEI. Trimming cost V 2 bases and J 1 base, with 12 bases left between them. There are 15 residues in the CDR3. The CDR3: CASSELATRSYEQYF. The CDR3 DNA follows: TGTGCCAGCAGTGAATTGGCCACTCGATCCTACGAGCAGTACTTC.

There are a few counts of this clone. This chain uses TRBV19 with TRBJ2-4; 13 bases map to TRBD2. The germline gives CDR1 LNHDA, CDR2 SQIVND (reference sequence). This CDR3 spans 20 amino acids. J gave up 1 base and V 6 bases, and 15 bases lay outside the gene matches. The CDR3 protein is CASRGEYGTSGTGAKNIQYF. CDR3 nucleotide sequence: TGTGCCAGTAGAGGAGAGTACGGGACTAGCGGGACTGGGGCCAAAAACATTCAGTACTTC.

CDR3 nucleotides: TGCGCCAGCAGCGCCACAGGGGTAGGGACTGAAGCTTTCTTT. Its protein product is CASSATGVGTEAFF. The chain uses TRBV5-1 and TRBJ1-1, with TRBD1 matching over 7 bases. The germline gives CDR1 SGHRS, CDR2 YFSETQ. Trimming at V came to 4 bases and at J to 5 bases, leaving 8 bases not matched to a gene. This CDR3 region has 14 residues.

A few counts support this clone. The CDR3 region has the DNA TGTGCCAGCACACCCGGGACTAGCAACACCGGGGAGCTGTTTTTT. Protein sequence: CASTPGTSNTGELFF. The chain links TRBV6-1 to TRBJ2-2, with 9 nucleotides matching TRBD2. Trimming took 7 bases from V and 2 from J; bases not matched to a gene: 5. CDR1 and CDR2 (germline): MNHNS, SASEGT. The CDR3 has 15 amino acids.

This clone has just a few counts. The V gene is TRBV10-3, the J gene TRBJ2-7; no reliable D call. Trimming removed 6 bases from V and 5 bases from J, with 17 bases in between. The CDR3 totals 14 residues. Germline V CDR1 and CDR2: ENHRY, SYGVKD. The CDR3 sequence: CAIREAVGSHEQYF. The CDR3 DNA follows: TGTGCCATCAGAGAAGCTGTAGGTAGCCACGAGCAGTACTTC.

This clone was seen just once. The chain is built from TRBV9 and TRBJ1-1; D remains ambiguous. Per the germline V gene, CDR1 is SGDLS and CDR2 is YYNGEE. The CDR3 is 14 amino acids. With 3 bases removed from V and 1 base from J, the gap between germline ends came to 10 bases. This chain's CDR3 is CASSAIPSNTEAFF. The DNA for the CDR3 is TGTGCCAGCAGCGCGATACCTTCGAACACTGAAGCTTTCTTT.

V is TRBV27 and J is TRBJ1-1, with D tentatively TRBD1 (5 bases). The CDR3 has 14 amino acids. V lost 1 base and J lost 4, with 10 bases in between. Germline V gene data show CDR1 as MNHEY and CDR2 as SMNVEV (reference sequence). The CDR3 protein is CASSLFRAGTEAFF. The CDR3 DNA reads TGTGCCAGCAGTTTATTCAGGGCGGGCACTGAAGCTTTCTTT.

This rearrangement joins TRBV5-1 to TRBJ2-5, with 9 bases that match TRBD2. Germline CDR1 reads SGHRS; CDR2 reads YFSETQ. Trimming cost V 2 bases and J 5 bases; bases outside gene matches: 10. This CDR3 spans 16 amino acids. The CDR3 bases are TGCGCCAGCAGCTTCTCAACGGGACTAGCAGCGGAGACCCAGTACTTC. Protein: CASSFSTGLAAETQYF.

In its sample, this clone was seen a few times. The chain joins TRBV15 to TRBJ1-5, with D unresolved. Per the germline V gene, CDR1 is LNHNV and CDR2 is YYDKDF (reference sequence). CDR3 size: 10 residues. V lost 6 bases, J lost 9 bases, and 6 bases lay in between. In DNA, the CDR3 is TGTGCCACCAGAGGAGCGCCCCAGCATTTT. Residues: CATRGAPQHF.

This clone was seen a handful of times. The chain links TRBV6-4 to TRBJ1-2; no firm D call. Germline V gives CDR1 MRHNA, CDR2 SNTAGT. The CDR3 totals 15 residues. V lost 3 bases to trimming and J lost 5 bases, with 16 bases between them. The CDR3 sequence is CASSEGNPTVYGYTF. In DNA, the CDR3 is TGTGCCAGCAGTGAAGGGAACCCCACTGTGTATGGCTACACCTTC.

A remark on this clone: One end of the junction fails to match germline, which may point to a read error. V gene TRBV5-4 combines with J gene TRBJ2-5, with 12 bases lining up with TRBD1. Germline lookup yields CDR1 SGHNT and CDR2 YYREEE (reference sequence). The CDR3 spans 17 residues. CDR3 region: CASSLAPGTGGGKTQYF. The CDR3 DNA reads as TGTGCCAGCAGCTTGGCCCCGGGGACAGGGGGCGGGAAGACCCAATACTTC.

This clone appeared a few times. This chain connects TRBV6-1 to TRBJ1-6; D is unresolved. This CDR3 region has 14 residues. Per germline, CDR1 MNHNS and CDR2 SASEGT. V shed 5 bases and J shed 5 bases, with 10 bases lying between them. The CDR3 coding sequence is TGTGCCAGCAGTATGAACAGCGATAATTCACCCCTCCACTTT. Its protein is CASSMNSDNSPLHF.

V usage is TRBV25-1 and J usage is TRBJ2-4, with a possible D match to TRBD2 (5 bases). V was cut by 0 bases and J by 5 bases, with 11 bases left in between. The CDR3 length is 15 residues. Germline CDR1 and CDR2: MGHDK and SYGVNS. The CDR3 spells CASSEYRDNQNIQYF. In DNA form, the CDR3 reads TGTGCCAGCAGTGAATACCGGGATAACCAAAACATTCAGTACTTC.

CDR3 sequence (DNA): TGTGCCAGCAGTTACTCATCAGGGGATTATTCACCCCTCCACTTT. It yields the protein CASSYSSGDYSPLHF. This chain links TRBV6-5 with TRBJ1-6, with a tentative D call TRBD1 (6 bases). CDR1 is MNHEY, CDR2 SVGAGI, per germline. V was pared by 0 bases and J by 8 bases, with 11 bases between. There are 15 residues in the CDR3.

In DNA form, the CDR3 reads TGTGCCAGCAGACTGCGGGGGGGAACTGAAGCTTTCTTT. Its translation: CASRLRGGTEAFF. The chain links TRBV2 to TRBJ1-1; D possibly corresponds to TRBD1 (5 bases). V shed 6 bases and J shed 5 bases, with 13 bases lying between them. In germline, CDR1 is SNHLY, CDR2 FYNNEI. The CDR3 spans 13 residues.

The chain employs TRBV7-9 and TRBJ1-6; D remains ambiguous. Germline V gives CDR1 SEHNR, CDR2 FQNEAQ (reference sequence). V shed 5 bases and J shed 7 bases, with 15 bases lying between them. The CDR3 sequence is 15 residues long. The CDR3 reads CASSGHRLGNSPLHF. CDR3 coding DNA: TGTGCCAGCAGCGGGCATCGGCTCGGAAATTCACCCCTCCACTTT.

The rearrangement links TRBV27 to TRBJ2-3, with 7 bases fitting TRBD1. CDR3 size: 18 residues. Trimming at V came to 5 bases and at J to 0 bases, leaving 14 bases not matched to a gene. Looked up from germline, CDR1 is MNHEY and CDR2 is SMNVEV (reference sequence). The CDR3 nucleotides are TGTGCCAGCAGTAAACCGGGACAGTCTGTCCTTAGCACAGATACGCAGTATTTT. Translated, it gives CASSKPGQSVLSTDTQYF.

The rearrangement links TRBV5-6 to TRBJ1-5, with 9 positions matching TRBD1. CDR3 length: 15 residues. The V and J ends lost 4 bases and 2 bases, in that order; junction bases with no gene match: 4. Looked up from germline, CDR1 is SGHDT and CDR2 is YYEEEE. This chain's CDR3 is CASSRGDRGNQPQHF. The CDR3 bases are TGTGCCAGCAGCCGGGGGGACAGGGGCAATCAGCCCCAGCATTTT.

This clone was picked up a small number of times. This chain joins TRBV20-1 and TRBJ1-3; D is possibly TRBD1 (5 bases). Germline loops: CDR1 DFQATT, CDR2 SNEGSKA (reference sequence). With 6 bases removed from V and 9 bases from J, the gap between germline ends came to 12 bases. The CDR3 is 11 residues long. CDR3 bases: TGCAGTGCCCCTGCGGGGGGCACCATATATTTT. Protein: CSAPAGGTIYF.